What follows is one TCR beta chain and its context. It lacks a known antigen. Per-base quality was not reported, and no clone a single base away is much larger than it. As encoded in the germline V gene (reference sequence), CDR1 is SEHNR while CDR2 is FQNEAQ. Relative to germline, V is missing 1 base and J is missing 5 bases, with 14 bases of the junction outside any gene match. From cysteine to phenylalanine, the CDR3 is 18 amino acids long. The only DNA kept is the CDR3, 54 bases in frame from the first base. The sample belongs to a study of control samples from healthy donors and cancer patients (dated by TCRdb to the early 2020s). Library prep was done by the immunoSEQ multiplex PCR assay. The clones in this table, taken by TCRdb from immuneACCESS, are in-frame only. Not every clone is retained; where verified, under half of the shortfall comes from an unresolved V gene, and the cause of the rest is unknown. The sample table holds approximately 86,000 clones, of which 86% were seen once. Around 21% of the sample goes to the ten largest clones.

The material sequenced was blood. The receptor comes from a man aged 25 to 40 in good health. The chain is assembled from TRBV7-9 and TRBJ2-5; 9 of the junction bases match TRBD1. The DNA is TGTGCCAGCAGCTTAGTTTCTCTCCGGGGACAGGGTGTGGAGACCCAGTACTTC. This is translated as CASSLVSLRGQGVETQYF.